Reported below is one T cell receptor (beta chain). What it recognizes is unknown. Germline V gene data show CDR1 as SGHRS and CDR2 as YFSETQ. The CDR3 runs 14 residues. This sample is part of a study of T cells expressing NK-cell markers. The wider study: It was from sorted CD3+CD56+NKG2C+, CD3+CD56+NKG2C- and CD3+CD56-NKG2C+ T cells that TCR beta repertoires came. Sequenced donors, eight in total, included seven who were HCMV-seropositive and one who was seronegative.

Findings and limits, study-wide: There were a few donors in whom these clonotypes also led the CD3+CD56-NKG2C+ fraction.

TCRdb processed the 5' RACE reads again and assigns one entry to each CDR3 protein, with no DNA. The listing records about 260,000 distinct CDR3 sequences. This clonotype was obtained from a woman between 18 and 69 years old in good health. The J gene is TRBJ2-2, the V gene TRBV5-1; no DNA is available, so the TRBD1 call from TCRdb remains unchecked. What was sequenced was blood T cells: a sorted CD56 or NKG2C T cell subset, CD4+ or CD8+ T cells, or bulk PBMC T cells (not recorded which). The CDR3 sequence is CASAGQINTGELFF.